This TCR beta chain was captured in a study of cytomegalovirus exposure and HLA in healthy donors. The PCR ran on 60 Vbeta and 13 Jbeta primers. The assay was immunoSEQ multiplex PCR, and TCRdb's table has in-frame clones only and misses some. The repertoire holds 100,000 to 150,000 clones, roughly four fifths seen once, with around 1.9% in the top ten. The germline V gene has CDR1 PRHDT and CDR2 FYEKMQ (reference sequence). Unmatched junction bases numbered 9, after V lost 6 bases and J lost 2 bases. This CDR3 has 16 residues. The sample was PBMCs. The chain is built from TRBV13 and TRBJ1-3; 8 positions match TRBD1. The receptor was isolated from a woman aged 45-60 years in good health and CMV-seronegative. CDR3 region: CASSLSGGATGNTIYF. DNA of the CDR3: TGTGCCAGCAGTTTATCAGGGGGCGCAACTGGAAACACCATATATTTT.